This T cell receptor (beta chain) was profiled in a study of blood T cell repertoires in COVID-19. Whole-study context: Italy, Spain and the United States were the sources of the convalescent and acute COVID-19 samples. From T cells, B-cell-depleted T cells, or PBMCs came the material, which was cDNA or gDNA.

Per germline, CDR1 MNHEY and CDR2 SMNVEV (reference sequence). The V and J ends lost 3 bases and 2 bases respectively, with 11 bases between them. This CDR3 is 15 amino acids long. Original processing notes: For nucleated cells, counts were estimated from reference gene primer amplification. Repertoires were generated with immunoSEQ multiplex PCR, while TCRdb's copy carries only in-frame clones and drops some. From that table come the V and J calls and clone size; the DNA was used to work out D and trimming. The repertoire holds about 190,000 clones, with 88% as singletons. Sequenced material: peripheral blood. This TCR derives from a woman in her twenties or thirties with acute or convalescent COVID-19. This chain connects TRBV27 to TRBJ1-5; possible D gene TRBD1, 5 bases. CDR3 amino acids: CASSFQGNGNQPQHF. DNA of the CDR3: TGTGCCAGCAGTTTTCAGGGCAACGGCAATCAGCCCCAGCATTTT.